What follows is one T cell receptor beta chain and its context. The antigen is not known. The data were taken from a study of T cell responses to AZD1222 COVID-19 vaccine. Whole-study results and caveats: In all cases, repertoires were sampled only after the peak T cell response.

Per the germline V gene, CDR1 is SQVTM and CDR2 is ANQGSEA. V lost 0 bases and J 2 bases, leaving 5 bases between the germline ends. The CDR3 runs to 13 residues. The repertoire was sequenced with immunoSEQ multiplex PCR; TCRdb's copy has only in-frame clones and lacks some. In the table there are roughly 55,000 clones, about 85% of which are singletons. The gene calls are TRBV29-1 and TRBJ1-5; TRBD1 might be the D (5 bases). Here the sequenced sample was peripheral blood, taken on day 0 of AZD1222 vaccination. The sequence derives from an adult in good health. CDR3 sequence reads: CSVEEGRNQPQHF. The CDR3 DNA reads TGCAGCGTTGAAGAGGGACGCAATCAGCCCCAGCATTTT. Together with reference TRBV29-1 and TRBJ1-5, the CDR3 gives the full variable domain: SAVISQKPSRDICQRGTSLTIQCQVDSQVTMMFWYRQQPGQSLTLIATANQGSEATYESGFVIDKFPISRPNLTFSTLTVSNMSPEDSSIYLCSVEEGRNQPQHFGDGTRLSIL.